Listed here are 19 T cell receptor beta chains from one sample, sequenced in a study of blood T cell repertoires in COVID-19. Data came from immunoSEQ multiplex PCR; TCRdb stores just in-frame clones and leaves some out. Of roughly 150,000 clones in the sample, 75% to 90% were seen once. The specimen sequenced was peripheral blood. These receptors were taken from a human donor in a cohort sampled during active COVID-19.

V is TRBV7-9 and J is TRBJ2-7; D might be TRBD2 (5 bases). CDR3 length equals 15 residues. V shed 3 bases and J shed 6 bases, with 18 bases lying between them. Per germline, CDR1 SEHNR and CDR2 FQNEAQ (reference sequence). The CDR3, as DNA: TGTGCCAGCAGCTTGCTGGGCGGGCCCTCGGGCGAGCAGTACTTC. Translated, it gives CASSLLGGPSGEQYF.

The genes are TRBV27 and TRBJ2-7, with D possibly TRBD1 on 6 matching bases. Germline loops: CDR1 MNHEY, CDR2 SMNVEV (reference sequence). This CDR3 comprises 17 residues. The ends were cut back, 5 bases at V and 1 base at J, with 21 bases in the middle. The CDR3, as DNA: TGTGCCAGCAGTCCCCGGGACATTCCGAACCGTTCCTACGAGCAGTACTTC. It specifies CASSPRDIPNRSYEQYF.

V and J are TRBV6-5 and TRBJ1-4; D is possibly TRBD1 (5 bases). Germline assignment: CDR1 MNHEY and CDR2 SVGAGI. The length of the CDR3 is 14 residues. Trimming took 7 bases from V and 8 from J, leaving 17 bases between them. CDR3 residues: CASMDGKGVEKLFF. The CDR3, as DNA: TGTGCCAGCATGGATGGGAAAGGGGTAGAAAAACTGTTTTTT.

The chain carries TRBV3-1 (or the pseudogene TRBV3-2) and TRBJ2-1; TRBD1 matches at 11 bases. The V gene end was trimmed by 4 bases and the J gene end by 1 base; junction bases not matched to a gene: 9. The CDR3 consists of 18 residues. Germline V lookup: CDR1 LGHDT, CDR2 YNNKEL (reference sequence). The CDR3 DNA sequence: TGTGCCAGCAGCCCCGGGACAGGGGGGGGTCGGTCCTACAATGAGCAGTTCTTC. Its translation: CASSPGTGGGRSYNEQFF.

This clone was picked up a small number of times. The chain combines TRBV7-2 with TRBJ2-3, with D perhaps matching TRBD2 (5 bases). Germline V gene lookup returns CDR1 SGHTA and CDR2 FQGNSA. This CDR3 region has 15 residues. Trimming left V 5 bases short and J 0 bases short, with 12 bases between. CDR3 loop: CASSPSRTSTDTQYF. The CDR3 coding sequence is TGTGCCAGCAGCCCGAGCAGGACTAGCACAGATACGCAGTATTTT.

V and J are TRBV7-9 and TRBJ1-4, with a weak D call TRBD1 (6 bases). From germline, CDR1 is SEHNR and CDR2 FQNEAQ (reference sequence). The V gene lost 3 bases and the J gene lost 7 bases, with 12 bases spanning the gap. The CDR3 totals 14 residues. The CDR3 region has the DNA TGTGCCAGCAGCTTCACAGGGCTAGGTGAAAAACTGTTTTTT. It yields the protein CASSFTGLGEKLFF. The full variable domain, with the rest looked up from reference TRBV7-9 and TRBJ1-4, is DTGVSQNPRHKITKRGQNVTFRCDPISEHNRLYWYRQTLGQGPEFLTYFQNEAQLEKSRLLSDRFSAERPKGSFSTLEIQRTEQGDSAMYLCASSFTGLGEKLFFGSGTQLSVL.

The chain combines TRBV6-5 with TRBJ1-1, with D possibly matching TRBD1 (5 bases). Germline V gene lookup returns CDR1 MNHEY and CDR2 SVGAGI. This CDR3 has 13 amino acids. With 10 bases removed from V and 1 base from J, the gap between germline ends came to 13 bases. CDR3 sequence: CATLERGNTEAFF. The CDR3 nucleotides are TGTGCCACCCTAGAAAGGGGGAACACTGAAGCTTTCTTT.

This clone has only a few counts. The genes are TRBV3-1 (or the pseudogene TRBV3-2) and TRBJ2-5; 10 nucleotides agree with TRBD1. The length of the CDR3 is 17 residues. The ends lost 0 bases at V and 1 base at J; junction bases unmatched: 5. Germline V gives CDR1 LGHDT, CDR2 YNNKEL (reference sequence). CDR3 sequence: CASSQEGDRGSQETQYF. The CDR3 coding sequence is TGTGCCAGCAGCCAAGAGGGGGACAGGGGATCCCAAGAGACCCAGTACTTC.

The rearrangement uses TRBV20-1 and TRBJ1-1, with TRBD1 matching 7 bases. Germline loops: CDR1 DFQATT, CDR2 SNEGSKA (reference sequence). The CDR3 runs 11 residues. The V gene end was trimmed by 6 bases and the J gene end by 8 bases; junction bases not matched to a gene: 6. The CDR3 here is CSAERGQEAFF. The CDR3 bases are TGCAGTGCCGAGAGGGGGCAGGAAGCTTTCTTT.

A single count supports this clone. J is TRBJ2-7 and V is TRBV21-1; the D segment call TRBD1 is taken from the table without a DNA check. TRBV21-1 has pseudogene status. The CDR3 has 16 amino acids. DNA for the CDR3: TGTGCCAGCAGCAAAGGGTCAGGAAACCGAGACTACGAGCAGTACTTC. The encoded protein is CASSKGSGNRDYEQYF.

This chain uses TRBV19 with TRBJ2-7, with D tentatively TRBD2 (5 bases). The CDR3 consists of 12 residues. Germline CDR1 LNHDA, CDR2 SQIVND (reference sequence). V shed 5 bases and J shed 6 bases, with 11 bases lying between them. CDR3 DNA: TGTGCCAGTAGTCCCCCCGGGGTCGAGCAGTACTTC. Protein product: CASSPPGVEQYF. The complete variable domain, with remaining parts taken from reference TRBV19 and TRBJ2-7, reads DGGITQSPKYLFRKEGQNVTLSCEQNLNHDAMYWYRQDPGQGLRLIYYSQIVNDFQKGDIAEGYSVSREKKESFPLTVTSAQKNPTAFYLCASSPPGVEQYFGPGTRLTVT.

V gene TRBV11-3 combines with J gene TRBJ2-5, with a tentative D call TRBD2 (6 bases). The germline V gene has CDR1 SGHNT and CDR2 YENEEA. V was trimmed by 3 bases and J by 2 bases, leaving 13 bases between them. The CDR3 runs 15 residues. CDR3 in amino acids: CASSFSGSSQETQYF. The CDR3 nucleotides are TGTGCCAGCAGCTTTTCCGGGAGCTCTCAAGAGACCCAGTACTTC.

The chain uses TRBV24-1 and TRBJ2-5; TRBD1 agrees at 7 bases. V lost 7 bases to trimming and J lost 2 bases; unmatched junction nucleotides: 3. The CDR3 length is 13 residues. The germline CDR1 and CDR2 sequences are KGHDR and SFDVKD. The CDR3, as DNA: TGTGCCACCAGACAGGGGTGGCAAGAGACCCAGTACTTC. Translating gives CATRQGWQETQYF.

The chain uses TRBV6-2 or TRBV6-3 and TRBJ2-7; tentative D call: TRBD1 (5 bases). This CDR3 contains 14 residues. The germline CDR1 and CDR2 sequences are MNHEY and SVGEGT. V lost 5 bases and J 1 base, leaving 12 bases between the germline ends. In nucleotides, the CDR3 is TGTGCCAGCAGTCCAAAGGGGATTTCCTACGAGCAGTACTTC. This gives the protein CASSPKGISYEQYF.

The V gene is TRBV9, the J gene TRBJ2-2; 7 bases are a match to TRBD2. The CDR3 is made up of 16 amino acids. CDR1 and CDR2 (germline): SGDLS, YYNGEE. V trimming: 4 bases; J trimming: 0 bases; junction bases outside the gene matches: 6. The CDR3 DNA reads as TGTGCCAGCAGCCCGCGACTAGCCCCGAACACCGGGGAGCTGTTTTTT. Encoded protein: CASSPRLAPNTGELFF.

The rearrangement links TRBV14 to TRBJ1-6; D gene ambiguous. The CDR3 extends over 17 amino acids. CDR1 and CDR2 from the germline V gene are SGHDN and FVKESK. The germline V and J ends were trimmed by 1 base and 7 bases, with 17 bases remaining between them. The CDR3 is CASSQVRPGLFNSPLHF. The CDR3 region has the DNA TGTGCCAGCAGCCAAGTGCGGCCAGGACTGTTCAATTCACCCCTCCACTTT.

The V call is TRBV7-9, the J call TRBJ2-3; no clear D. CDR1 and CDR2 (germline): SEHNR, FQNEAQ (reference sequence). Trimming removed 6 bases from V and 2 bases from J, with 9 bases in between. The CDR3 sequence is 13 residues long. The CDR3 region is CASRHEATDTQYF. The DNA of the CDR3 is TGTGCCAGCAGGCATGAGGCCACAGATACGCAGTATTTT.

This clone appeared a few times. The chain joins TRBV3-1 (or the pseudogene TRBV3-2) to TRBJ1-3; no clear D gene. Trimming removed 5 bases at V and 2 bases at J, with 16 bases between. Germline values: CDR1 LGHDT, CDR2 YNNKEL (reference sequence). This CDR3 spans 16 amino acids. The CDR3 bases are TGTGCCAGCAGCATCACCTTAGACGGGACTGGAAACACCATATATTTT. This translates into CASSITLDGTGNTIYF.

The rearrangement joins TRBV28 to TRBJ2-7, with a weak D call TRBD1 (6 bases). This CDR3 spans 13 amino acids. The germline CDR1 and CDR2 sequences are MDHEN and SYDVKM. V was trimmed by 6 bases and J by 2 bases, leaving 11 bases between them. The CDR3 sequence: CASRIGQPYEQYF. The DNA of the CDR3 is TGTGCCAGCAGAATCGGACAGCCCTACGAGCAGTACTTC.